These 32 T cell receptor beta chains were sequenced from one sample in a study of T cell changes during pregnancy in multiple sclerosis (dated by TCRdb to about 2019). The library was obtained by the immunoSEQ multiplex PCR assay. Entries here come from immuneACCESS through TCRdb and include only in-frame sequences with V and J called. Some clones fail to appear in such tables; in the studies checked, an unresolved V gene covers under half of the shortfall, and the cause of the remainder is unknown. In this sample the table shows approximately 30,000 clones, around 90% of which occur a single time. Roughly 0.58% of the sample goes to the ten largest clones. Sequences were derived from CD4+ T cells from peripheral blood mononuclear cells, sampled in the first trimester of pregnancy. The receptors shown here come from a female donor in good health, enrolled as a control in a pregnancy study.

As DNA, the CDR3 is TGTGCCAGCAGCAAAAGGAACCAGGGGCCCTCCATTAGGGAGGGAGCTTTCTTT. It encodes CASSKRNQGPSIREGAFF. The chain has TRBV21-1 and TRBJ1-1. TRBV21-1 is a pseudogene locus. The CDR3 consists of 18 residues.

The chain has TRBV9 and TRBJ2-3; 8 nucleotides match TRBD2. Losses at the gene ends were 4 bases for V and 4 bases for J; bases not matched to a gene: 5. CDR1 is SGDLS, CDR2 YYNGEE, per germline. The CDR3 covers 14 residues. The CDR3 DNA sequence: TGTGCCAGCAGCCCGGGACTAGAGTCAGATACGCAGTATTTT. Translating it yields CASSPGLESDTQYF. Complete variable domain (other parts from reference TRBV9 and TRBJ2-3): DSGVTQTPKHLITATGQRVTLRCSPRSGDLSVYWYQQSLDQGLQFLIQYYNGEERAKGNILERFSAQQFPDLHSELNLSSLELGDSALYFCASSPGLESDTQYFGPGTRLTVL.

V gene TRBV28 combines with J gene TRBJ2-7; 7 bases agree with TRBD2. With V trimmed by 8 bases and J by 0 bases, 10 bases remained unmatched. The CDR3 length is 15 residues. Germline V gene sequence: CDR1 MDHEN, CDR2 SYDVKM. The CDR3 sequence is CASPPSGPSSYEQYF. The CDR3 bases are TGTGCCAGCCCCCCTAGCGGACCCTCCTCCTACGAGCAGTACTTC. Full variable domain (missing parts from reference TRBV28 and TRBJ2-7): DVKVTQSSRYLVKRTGEKVFLECVQDMDHENMFWYRQDPGLGLRLIYFSYDVKMKEKGDIPEGYSVSREKKERFSLILESASTNQTSMYLCASPPSGPSSYEQYFGPGTRLTVT.

V usage is TRBV2 and J usage is TRBJ2-1; the match to TRBD2 covers 11 bases. The CDR3 is made up of 15 amino acids. V dropped 6 bases and J dropped 3; count of bases not matched to a gene: 4. Germline-derived CDR1 and CDR2 are SNHLY and FYNNEI. The CDR3 sequence: CASRTGTSGYNEQFF. CDR3 nucleotides: TGTGCCAGCAGAACGGGGACTAGCGGCTACAATGAGCAGTTCTTC.

The chain joins TRBV6-5 to TRBJ1-2, with a weak D call TRBD1 (6 bases). Germline V CDR1 and CDR2: MNHEY, SVGAGI. Trimming took 0 bases from V and 8 from J, leaving 16 bases between them. The CDR3 has 15 residues. In DNA, the CDR3 is TGTGCCAGCAGTTACTCGAATATACCAGGGGACGGCTACACCTTC. Protein: CASSYSNIPGDGYTF.

The chain combines TRBV10-1 with TRBJ2-1, with TRBD1 matching over 9 bases. J gave up 6 bases and V 5 bases, and 5 bases lay outside the gene matches. There are 14 residues in the CDR3. CDR1 WNHNN and CDR2 SYGVQD come from the germline V gene (reference sequence). As DNA, the CDR3 is TGCGCCAGCAGTACGGACAGGGGTACCAATGAGCAGTTCTTC. It specifies CASSTDRGTNEQFF.

V is TRBV5-6 and J is TRBJ2-1; 15 bases are shared with TRBD2. The CDR3 runs 19 residues. V shed 4 bases and J 0 bases; nucleotides not matched to a gene: 8. Germline values: CDR1 SGHDT, CDR2 YYEEEE. CDR3 DNA sequence: TGTGCCAGCAGCAAACCGGGACTAGCGGGGGGTCTCTCCTACAATGAGCAGTTCTTC. Translated, it gives CASSKPGLAGGLSYNEQFF.

This chain connects TRBV5-1 to TRBJ1-4; no clear D gene. The germline CDR1 and CDR2 sequences are SGHRS and YFSETQ. V was pared by 0 bases and J by 6 bases, with 6 bases between. CDR3 length: 13 residues. This chain's CDR3 is CASSLGGDEKLFF. The CDR3 DNA follows: TGCGCCAGCAGCTTGGGCGGCGATGAAAAACTGTTTTTT.

V is TRBV10-3 and J is TRBJ2-3; 8 bases align to TRBD1. From germline, CDR1 is ENHRY and CDR2 SYGVKD. The length of the CDR3 is 15 residues. J was trimmed by 2 bases and V by 10 bases; bases with no gene match: 11. CDR3 DNA sequence: TGTGCCAGTACAGGCATGCAGGGGGCCACAGATACGCAGTATTTT. Translating it yields CASTGMQGATDTQYF.

The chain combines TRBV4-2 with TRBJ1-3; 10 nucleotides agree with TRBD1. The trim removed 0 bases at V and 4 bases at J, leaving 18 bases unmatched. The CDR3 loop spans 21 amino acids. Germline-derived CDR1 and CDR2 are LGHNA and YNFKEQ. CDR3 residues: CASSQELSGQGRLSSGNTIYF. Here the CDR3 DNA reads TGTGCCAGCAGCCAAGAACTTTCGGGACAGGGGAGGCTATCATCAGGAAACACCATATATTTT.

The J gene is TRBJ1-1, the V gene TRBV7-6; D is uncertain. The V end was cut by 2 bases, the J end by 1 base, with 5 bases between. The germline CDR1 and CDR2 sequences are SGHVS and FNYEAQ. The CDR3 sequence is 13 residues long. Here the CDR3 reads CASSLRGNTEAFF. CDR3 sequence (DNA): TGTGCCAGCAGCTTACGGGGGAACACTGAAGCTTTCTTT.

Only one count was recorded for this clone. V and J are TRBV2 and TRBJ2-4; a possible D gene is TRBD2 (5 bases). This CDR3 contains 15 residues. V lost 8 bases, J lost 5 bases, and 19 bases lay in between. Germline V gene data show CDR1 as SNHLY and CDR2 as FYNNEI. For the CDR3, the DNA is TGTGCCAGCCTTACCCCGGGATGGGCGGAAAACATTCAGTACTTC. This codes for CASLTPGWAENIQYF. Based on the CDR3 plus reference TRBV2 and TRBJ2-4, the full variable domain is EPEVTQTPSHQVTQMGQEVILRCVPISNHLYFYWYRQILGQKVEFLVSFYNNEISEKSEIFDDQFSVERPDGSNFTLKIRSTKLEDSAMYFCASLTPGWAENIQYFGAGTRLSVL.

The chain combines TRBV27 with TRBJ2-5, with TRBD2 matching 7 bases. The V gene's germline CDR1 is MNHEY and CDR2 SMNVEV (reference sequence). V dropped 3 bases and J dropped 2; count of bases not matched to a gene: 3. The CDR3 is 14 residues long. The CDR3 sequence is CASSFSGWQETQYF. CDR3 coding DNA: TGTGCCAGCAGTTTTAGCGGGTGGCAAGAGACCCAGTACTTC.

This chain joins TRBV30 and TRBJ1-2, with D perhaps matching TRBD1 (5 bases). The CDR3 loop spans 13 amino acids. Trimming stripped 6 bases from V and 8 bases from J, with 19 bases between. Germline-derived CDR1 and CDR2 are GTSNPN and SVGIG (reference sequence). This chain's CDR3 is CACHTPGGEGYTF. CDR3 nucleotides: TGTGCCTGTCACACCCCCGGGGGGGAAGGCTACACCTTC.

The gene calls are TRBV28 and TRBJ1-5; no reliable D call. Between the trimmed V and J ends, which lost 5 bases and 0 bases, there was a span of 8 bases. CDR3 size: 14 residues. From germline, CDR1 is MDHEN and CDR2 SYDVKM. CDR3 sequence (DNA): TGTGCCAGCAGTCCCGAGTATAGCAATCAGCCCCAGCATTTT. The encoded protein is CASSPEYSNQPQHF.

V gene TRBV5-1 combines with J gene TRBJ1-2; D ambiguous. CDR3 length: 16 residues. Per the germline V gene, CDR1 is SGHRS and CDR2 is YFSETQ. V gave up 0 bases and J gave up 4 bases, with 16 bases separating them. CDR3 loop: CASSLASSDVGYGYTF. As DNA, the CDR3 is TGCGCCAGCAGCTTGGCCTCGAGCGATGTTGGCTATGGCTACACCTTC.

The chain recombines TRBV28 with TRBJ2-2, with TRBD2 identical over 8 bases. Germline CDR1 reads MDHEN; CDR2 reads SYDVKM. This CDR3 contains 17 residues. J was trimmed by 5 bases and V by 5 bases; bases with no gene match: 13. CDR3 nucleotide sequence: TGTGCCAGCAGTCCCCCGGGGGGGAGGAGAGGGACCGGGGAGCTGTTTTTT. This codes for CASSPPGGRRGTGELFF.

V gene TRBV6-1 combines with J gene TRBJ1-2; 8 positions match TRBD1. The germline V gene has CDR1 MNHNS and CDR2 SASEGT. The CDR3 sequence is 14 residues long. With 4 bases clipped from V and 4 bases from J, the junction kept 5 bases outside the gene matches. CDR3 bases: TGTGCCAGCAGTGCCGGACAGGGTACCTATGGCTACACCTTC. It codes for CASSAGQGTYGYTF.

This sequence joins TRBV27 and TRBJ2-3; weak D call: TRBD2 (5 bases). Germline V CDR1 and CDR2: MNHEY, SMNVEV (reference sequence). This CDR3 comprises 14 residues. V lost 4 bases and J lost 2, with 10 bases in between. The CDR3 DNA reads as TGTGCCAGCAGTTCAGGACTTCCCACAGATACGCAGTATTTT. As protein: CASSSGLPTDTQYF.

The chain is built from TRBV11-3 and TRBJ2-1, with 8 nucleotides matching TRBD1. Germline V gene lookup returns CDR1 SGHNT and CDR2 YENEEA. The CDR3 is made up of 15 amino acids. The ends lost 3 bases at V and 4 bases at J; junction bases unmatched: 5. CDR3: CASSFRQGRYNEQFF. The CDR3 region has the DNA TGTGCCAGCAGCTTCAGACAGGGGCGGTACAATGAGCAGTTCTTC.

This clone was seen a single time. The CDR3 nucleotides are TGTGCCAGCAGCAAGGGGGGGGGAAGCACAGATACGCAGTATTTT. It is translated as CASSKGGGSTDTQYF. V and J are TRBV2 and TRBJ2-3; D perhaps matches TRBD2 (7 bases). V lost 6 bases, J lost 0 bases, and 13 bases lay in between. Germline V gene lookup returns CDR1 SNHLY and CDR2 FYNNEI. This CDR3 is 15 amino acids long. The entire variable domain, with the rest obtained from reference TRBV2 and TRBJ2-3, is as follows: EPEVTQTPSHQVTQMGQEVILRCVPISNHLYFYWYRQILGQKVEFLVSFYNNEISEKSEIFDDQFSVERPDGSNFTLKIRSTKLEDSAMYFCASSKGGGSTDTQYFGPGTRLTVL.

The gene calls are TRBV28 and TRBJ2-1; 10 nucleotides agree with TRBD2. The CDR3 extends over 15 amino acids. Looked up from germline, CDR1 is MDHEN and CDR2 is SYDVKM. The V and J ends lost 4 bases and 6 bases, in that order; junction bases with no gene match: 6. CDR3 sequence: CASSSQAGGANEQFF. In nucleotides, the CDR3 is TGTGCCAGCAGTTCACAAGCGGGAGGGGCCAATGAGCAGTTCTTC.

The chain joins TRBV9 to TRBJ2-3; 10 nucleotides match TRBD2. This CDR3 has 14 residues. Looked up from germline, CDR1 is SGDLS and CDR2 is YYNGEE. The junction had 5 bases not matched to a gene; V was cut back by 2 bases and J by 8 bases. CDR3 amino acids: CASSVSSGRSTQYF. The CDR3 DNA follows: TGTGCCAGCAGCGTTTCTAGCGGGAGAAGTACGCAGTATTTT.

The V gene is TRBV6-6, the J gene TRBJ2-1; a weak D match, TRBD1 (6 bases). Germline V gene lookup returns CDR1 MNHNY and CDR2 SVGAGI (reference sequence). The CDR3 has 15 residues. Trimming stripped 5 bases from V and 3 bases from J, with 14 bases between. The CDR3 DNA follows: TGTGCCAGCAGTGACCGTGGACAGAGCTACAATGAGCAGTTCTTC. Residues: CASSDRGQSYNEQFF.

This chain connects TRBV11-2 to TRBJ2-1, with unresolved D. The CDR3 length is 15 residues. Trimming removed 0 bases at V and 5 bases at J, with 11 bases between. Looked up from germline, CDR1 is SGHAT and CDR2 is FQNNGV. CDR3 residues: CASSLERRPNNEQFF. The CDR3 nucleotides read TGTGCCAGCAGCTTAGAAAGGCGGCCGAACAATGAGCAGTTCTTC. The full variable domain, rest sourced from reference TRBV11-2 and TRBJ2-1, is EAGVAQSPRYKIIEKRQSVAFWCNPISGHATLYWYQQILGQGPKLLIQFQNNGVVDDSQLPKDRFSAERLKGVDSTLKIQPAKLEDSAVYLCASSLERRPNNEQFFGPGTRLTVL.

This sequence joins TRBV18 and TRBJ2-1; 9 bases match TRBD2. This CDR3 is 16 amino acids long. Trimming took 5 bases from V and 6 from J; bases not matched to a gene: 11. Germline CDR1 KGHSH, CDR2 LQKENI. The CDR3 is CASSSLGLAGFNEQFF. Here the CDR3 DNA reads TGTGCCAGCTCATCCTTGGGGCTAGCGGGATTCAATGAGCAGTTCTTC.

This clone showed up just a few times. The rearrangement links TRBV7-9 to TRBJ1-2; D gene unclear. The CDR3 loop spans 13 amino acids. Per the germline V gene, CDR1 is SEHNR and CDR2 is FQNEAQ (reference sequence). The V end was cut by 1 base, the J end by 7 bases, with 10 bases between. This chain's CDR3 is CASSLGAGSGYTF. The CDR3, as DNA: TGTGCCAGCAGCTTAGGGGCGGGTAGTGGCTACACCTTC.

This chain connects TRBV21-1 to TRBJ1-5; no DNA check was done on the table's D call, TRBD1. TRBV21-1 is a recognized pseudogene. This CDR3 spans 16 amino acids. In DNA form, the CDR3 reads TGTGCCAGCAGCGCACCGGGACAGGGGGCAAATCAGCCCCAGCATTTT. As protein: CASSAPGQGANQPQHF.

The CDR3 reads CASSLGTSAQETQYF. In DNA, the CDR3 is TGTGCCAGCAGCCTCGGGACTAGCGCCCAAGAGACCCAGTACTTC. The V and J genes are TRBV7-3 and TRBJ2-5, with 10 bases lining up with TRBD2. The CDR3 length is 15 residues. V lost 5 bases, J lost 1 base, and 4 bases stayed unmatched. Germline V gene data show CDR1 as SGHTA and CDR2 as FQGTGA.

This rearrangement joins TRBV7-2 to TRBJ1-1; no definite D call. Germline V gives CDR1 SGHTA, CDR2 FQGNSA. The CDR3 is 15 residues long. Trimming shortened V by 9 bases and J by 3 bases, and 20 bases separated the two germline ends. CDR3 bases: TGTGCCAGTTTGAGGAGGGCTGGCGAGGACACTGAAGCTTTCTTT. This sequence encodes CASLRRAGEDTEAFF. Full variable domain (remainder filled in from reference TRBV7-2 and TRBJ1-1): GAGVSQSPSNKVTEKGKDVELRCDPISGHTALYWYRQSLGQGLEFLIYFQGNSAPDKSGLPSDRFSAERTGGSVSTLTIQRTQQEDSAVYLCASLRRAGEDTEAFFGQGTRLTVV.

The chain joins TRBV7-2 to TRBJ2-5; 8 nucleotides align to TRBD2. With 1 base clipped from V and 1 base from J, the junction kept 8 bases outside the gene matches. The CDR3 runs 17 residues. Germline CDR1 is SGHTA and CDR2 is FQGNSA. The CDR3 here is CASSLGGGGGLQETQYF. The CDR3 bases are TGTGCCAGCAGCTTAGGTGGCGGCGGGGGGCTCCAAGAGACCCAGTACTTC.

The chain combines TRBV5-1 with TRBJ2-5; 10 bases map to TRBD1. Germline V gene data show CDR1 as SGHRS and CDR2 as YFSETQ. J was trimmed by 3 bases and V by 8 bases; bases with no gene match: 7. The CDR3 contains 14 residues. In DNA form, the CDR3 reads TGCGCCAGTCACCCAGGACAGGGGGAAGAGACCCAGTACTTC. This translates into CASHPGQGEETQYF.